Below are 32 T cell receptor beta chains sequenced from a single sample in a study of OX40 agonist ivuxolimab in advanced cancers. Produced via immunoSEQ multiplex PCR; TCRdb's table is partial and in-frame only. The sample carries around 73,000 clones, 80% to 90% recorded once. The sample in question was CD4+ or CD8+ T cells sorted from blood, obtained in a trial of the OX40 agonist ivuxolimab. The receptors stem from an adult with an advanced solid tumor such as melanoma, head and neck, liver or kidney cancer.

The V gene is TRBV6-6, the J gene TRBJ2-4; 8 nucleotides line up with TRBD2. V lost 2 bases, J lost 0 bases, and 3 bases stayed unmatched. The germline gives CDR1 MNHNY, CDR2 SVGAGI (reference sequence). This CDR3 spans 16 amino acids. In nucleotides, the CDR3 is TGTGCCAGCAGTTACGGCGGGGGGCTAGCCAAAAACATTCAGTACTTC. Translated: CASSYGGGLAKNIQYF.

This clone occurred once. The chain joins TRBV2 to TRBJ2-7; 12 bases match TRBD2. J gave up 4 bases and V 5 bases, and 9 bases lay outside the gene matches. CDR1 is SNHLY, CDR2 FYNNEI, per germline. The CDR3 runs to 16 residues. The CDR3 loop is CASSQTTSGRLYEQYF. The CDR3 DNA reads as TGTGCCAGCAGTCAAACTACTAGCGGGAGGTTATACGAGCAGTACTTC. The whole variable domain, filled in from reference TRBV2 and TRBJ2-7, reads EPEVTQTPSHQVTQMGQEVILRCVPISNHLYFYWYRQILGQKVEFLVSFYNNEISEKSEIFDDQFSVERPDGSNFTLKIRSTKLEDSAMYFCASSQTTSGRLYEQYFGPGTRLTVT.

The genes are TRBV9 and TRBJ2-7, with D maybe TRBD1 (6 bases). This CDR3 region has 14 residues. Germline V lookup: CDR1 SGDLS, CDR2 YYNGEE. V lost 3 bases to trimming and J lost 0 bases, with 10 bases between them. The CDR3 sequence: CASSARGSSYEQYF. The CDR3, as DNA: TGTGCCAGCAGCGCCAGGGGTAGCTCCTACGAGCAGTACTTC.

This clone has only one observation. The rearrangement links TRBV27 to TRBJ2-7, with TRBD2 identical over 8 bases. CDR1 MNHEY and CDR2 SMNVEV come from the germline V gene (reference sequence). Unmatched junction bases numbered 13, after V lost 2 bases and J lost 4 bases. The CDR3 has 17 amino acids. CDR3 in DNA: TGTGCCAGCAGTTTAAAGGTGGGGGGGACTAGTGGGTACGAGCAGTACTTC. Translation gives CASSLKVGGTSGYEQYF.

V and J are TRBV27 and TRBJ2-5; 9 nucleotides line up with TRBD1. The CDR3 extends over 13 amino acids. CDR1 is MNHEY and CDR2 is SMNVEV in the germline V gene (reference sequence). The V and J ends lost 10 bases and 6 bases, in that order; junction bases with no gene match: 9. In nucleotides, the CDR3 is TGTGCCACCGGCCAGGACAGGGGAAAGACCCAGTACTTC. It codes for CATGQDRGKTQYF.

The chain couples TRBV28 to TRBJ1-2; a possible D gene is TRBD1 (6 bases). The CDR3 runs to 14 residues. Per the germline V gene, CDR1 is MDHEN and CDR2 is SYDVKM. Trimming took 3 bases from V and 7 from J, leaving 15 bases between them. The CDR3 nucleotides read TGTGCCAGCAGTTTCACTCAGGGGAGCTCTGGCTACACCTTC. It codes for CASSFTQGSSGYTF.

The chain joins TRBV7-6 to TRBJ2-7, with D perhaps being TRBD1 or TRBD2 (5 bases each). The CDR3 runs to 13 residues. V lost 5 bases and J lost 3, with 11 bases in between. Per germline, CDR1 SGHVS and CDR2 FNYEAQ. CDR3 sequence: CASSQGESYEQYF. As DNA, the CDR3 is TGTGCCAGCAGCCAAGGGGAGAGCTACGAGCAGTACTTC.

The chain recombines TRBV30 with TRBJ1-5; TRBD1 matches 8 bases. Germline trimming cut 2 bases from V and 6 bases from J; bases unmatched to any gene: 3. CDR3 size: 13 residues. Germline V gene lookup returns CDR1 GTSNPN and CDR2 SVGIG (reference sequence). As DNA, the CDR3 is TGTGCCTGGAGTAAGACAGGGGTTCAGCCCCAGCATTTT. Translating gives CAWSKTGVQPQHF.

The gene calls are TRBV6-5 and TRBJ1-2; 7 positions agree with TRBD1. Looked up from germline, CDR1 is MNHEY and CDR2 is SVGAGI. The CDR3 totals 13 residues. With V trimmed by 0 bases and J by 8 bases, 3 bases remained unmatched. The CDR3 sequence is CASSYSTDRGYTF. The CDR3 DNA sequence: TGTGCCAGCAGTTACTCGACGGACAGGGGCTACACCTTC.

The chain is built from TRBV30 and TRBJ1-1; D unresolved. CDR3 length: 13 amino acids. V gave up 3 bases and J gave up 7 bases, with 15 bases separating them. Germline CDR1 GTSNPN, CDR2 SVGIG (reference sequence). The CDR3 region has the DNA TGTGCCTGGAGCCGGCTAACCGTCGGTGAAGCTTTCTTT. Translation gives CAWSRLTVGEAFF.

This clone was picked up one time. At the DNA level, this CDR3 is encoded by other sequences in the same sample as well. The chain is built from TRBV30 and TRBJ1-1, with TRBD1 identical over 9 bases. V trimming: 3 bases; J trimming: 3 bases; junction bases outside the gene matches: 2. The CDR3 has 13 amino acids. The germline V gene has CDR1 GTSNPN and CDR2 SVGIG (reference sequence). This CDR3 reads CAWSRQGDTEAFF. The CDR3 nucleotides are TGTGCCTGGAGCCGACAGGGGGACACTGAAGCTTTCTTT.

Here the CDR3 reads CAWSVGGEQYF. CDR3 sequence (DNA): TGTGCCTGGAGTGTAGGGGGCGAGCAGTACTTC. V is TRBV30 and J is TRBJ2-7; possible D gene TRBD1, 6 bases. The germline CDR1 and CDR2 sequences are GTSNPN and SVGIG (reference sequence). This CDR3 has 11 residues. Trimming took 0 bases from V and 6 from J, leaving 6 bases between them.

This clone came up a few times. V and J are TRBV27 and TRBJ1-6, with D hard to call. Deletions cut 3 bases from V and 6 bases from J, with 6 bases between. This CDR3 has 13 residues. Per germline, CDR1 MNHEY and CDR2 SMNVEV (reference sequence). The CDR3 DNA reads TGTGCCAGCAGTTTCTCCGCTAATTCACCCCTCCACTTT. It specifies CASSFSANSPLHF.

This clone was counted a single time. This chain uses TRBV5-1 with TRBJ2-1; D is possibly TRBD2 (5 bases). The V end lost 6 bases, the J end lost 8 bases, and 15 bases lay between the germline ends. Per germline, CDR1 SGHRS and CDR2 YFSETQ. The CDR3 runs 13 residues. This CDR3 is CASTTEGAYEQFF. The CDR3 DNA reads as TGCGCCAGCACCACTGAGGGCGCATATGAGCAGTTCTTC. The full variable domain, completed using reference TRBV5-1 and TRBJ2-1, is KAGVTQTPRYLIKTRGQQVTLSCSPISGHRSVSWYQQTPGQGLQFLFEYFSETQRNKGNFPGRFSGRQFSNSRSEMNVSTLELGDSALYLCASTTEGAYEQFFGPGTRLTVL.

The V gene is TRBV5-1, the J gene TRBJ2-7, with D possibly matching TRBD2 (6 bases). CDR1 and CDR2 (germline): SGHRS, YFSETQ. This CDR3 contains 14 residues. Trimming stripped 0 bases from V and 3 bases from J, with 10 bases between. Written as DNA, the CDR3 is TGCGCCAGCAGCTTGGGGCAGGAGGGCTACGAGCAGTACTTC. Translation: CASSLGQEGYEQYF.

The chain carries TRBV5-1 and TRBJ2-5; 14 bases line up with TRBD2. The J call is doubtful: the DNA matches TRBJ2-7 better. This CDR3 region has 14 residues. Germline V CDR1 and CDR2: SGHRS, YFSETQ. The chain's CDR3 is CASSGLAGGVEQYF. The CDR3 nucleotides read TGCGCCAGCAGCGGACTAGCGGGAGGTGTCGAGCAGTACTTC.

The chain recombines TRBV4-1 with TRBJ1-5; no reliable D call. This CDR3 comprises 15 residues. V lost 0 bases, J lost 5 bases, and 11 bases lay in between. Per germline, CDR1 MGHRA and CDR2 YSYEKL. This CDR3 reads CASSQDQRSDQPQHF. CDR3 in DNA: TGCGCCAGCAGCCAAGACCAGCGGAGCGATCAGCCCCAGCATTTT.

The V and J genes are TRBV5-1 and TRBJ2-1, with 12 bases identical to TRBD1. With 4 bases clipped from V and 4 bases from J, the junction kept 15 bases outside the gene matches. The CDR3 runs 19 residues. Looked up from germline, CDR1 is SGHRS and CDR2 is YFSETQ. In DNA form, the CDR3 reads TGCGCCAGCAGCGGGGACAGGGGGCAGGTAGCGGAGTCGTACAATGAGCAGTTCTTC. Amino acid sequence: CASSGDRGQVAESYNEQFF. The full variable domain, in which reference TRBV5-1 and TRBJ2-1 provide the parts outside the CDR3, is KAGVTQTPRYLIKTRGQQVTLSCSPISGHRSVSWYQQTPGQGLQFLFEYFSETQRNKGNFPGRFSGRQFSNSRSEMNVSTLELGDSALYLCASSGDRGQVAESYNEQFFGPGTRLTVL.

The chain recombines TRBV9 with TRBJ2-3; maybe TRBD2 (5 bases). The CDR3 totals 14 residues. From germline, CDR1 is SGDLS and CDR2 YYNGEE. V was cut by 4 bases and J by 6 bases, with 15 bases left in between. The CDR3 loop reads CASSINPGGDTQYF. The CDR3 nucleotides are TGTGCCAGCAGCATAAATCCCGGCGGGGATACGCAGTATTTT. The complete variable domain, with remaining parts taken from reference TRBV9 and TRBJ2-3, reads DSGVTQTPKHLITATGQRVTLRCSPRSGDLSVYWYQQSLDQGLQFLIQYYNGEERAKGNILERFSAQQFPDLHSELNLSSLELGDSALYFCASSINPGGDTQYFGPGTRLTVL.

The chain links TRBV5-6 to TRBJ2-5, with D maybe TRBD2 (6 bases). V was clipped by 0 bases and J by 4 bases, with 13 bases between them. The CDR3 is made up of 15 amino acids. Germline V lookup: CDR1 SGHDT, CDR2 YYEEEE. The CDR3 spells CASSLVRGSGETQYF. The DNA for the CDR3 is TGTGCCAGCAGCTTGGTGCGGGGCTCCGGAGAGACCCAGTACTTC.

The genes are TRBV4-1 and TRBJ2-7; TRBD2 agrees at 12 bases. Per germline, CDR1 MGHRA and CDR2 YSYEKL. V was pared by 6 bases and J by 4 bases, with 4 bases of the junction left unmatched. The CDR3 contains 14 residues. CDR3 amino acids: CASSLTSGRYEQYF. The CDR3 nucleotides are TGCGCCAGCAGTCTGACTAGCGGGAGATACGAGCAGTACTTC.

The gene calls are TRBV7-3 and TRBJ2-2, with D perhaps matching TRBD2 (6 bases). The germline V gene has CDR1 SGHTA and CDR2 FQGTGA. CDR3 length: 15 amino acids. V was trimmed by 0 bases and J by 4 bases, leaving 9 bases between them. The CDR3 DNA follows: TGTGCCAGCAGCTTAACGGGGGGAGGCACCGGGGAGCTGTTTTTT. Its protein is CASSLTGGGTGELFF.

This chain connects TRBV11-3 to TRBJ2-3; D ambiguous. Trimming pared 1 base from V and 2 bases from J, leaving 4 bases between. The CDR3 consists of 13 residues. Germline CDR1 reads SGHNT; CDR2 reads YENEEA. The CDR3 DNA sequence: TGTGCCAGCAGCTTAGTAACCACAGATACGCAGTATTTT. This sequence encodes CASSLVTTDTQYF.

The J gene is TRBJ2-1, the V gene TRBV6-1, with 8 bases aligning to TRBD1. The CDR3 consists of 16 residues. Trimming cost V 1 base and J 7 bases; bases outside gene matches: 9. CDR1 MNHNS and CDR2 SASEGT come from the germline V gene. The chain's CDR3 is CASSEGTGFSGNEQFF. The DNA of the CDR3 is TGTGCCAGCAGTGAAGGGACAGGGTTCAGTGGGAATGAGCAGTTCTTC.

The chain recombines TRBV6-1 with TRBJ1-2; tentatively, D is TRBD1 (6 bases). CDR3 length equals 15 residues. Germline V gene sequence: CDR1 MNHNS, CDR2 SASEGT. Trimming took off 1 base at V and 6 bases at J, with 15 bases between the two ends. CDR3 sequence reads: CASSEVWTDLDGYTF. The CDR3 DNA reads TGTGCCAGCAGTGAAGTGTGGACAGACCTGGATGGCTACACCTTC.

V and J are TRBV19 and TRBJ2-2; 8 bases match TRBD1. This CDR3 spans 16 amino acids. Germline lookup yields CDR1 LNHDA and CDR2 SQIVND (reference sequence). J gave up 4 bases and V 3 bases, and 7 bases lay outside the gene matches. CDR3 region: CASSIRQGAGTGELFF. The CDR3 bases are TGTGCCAGTAGTATCCGCCAGGGGGCAGGCACCGGGGAGCTGTTTTTT.

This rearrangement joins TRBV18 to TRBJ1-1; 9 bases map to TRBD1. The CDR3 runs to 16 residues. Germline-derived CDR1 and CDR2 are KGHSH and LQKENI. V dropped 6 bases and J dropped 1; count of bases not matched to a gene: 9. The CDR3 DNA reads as TGTGCCAGCTCTCCGTTCCCGGGACAGGGGAACACTGAAGCTTTCTTT. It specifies CASSPFPGQGNTEAFF.

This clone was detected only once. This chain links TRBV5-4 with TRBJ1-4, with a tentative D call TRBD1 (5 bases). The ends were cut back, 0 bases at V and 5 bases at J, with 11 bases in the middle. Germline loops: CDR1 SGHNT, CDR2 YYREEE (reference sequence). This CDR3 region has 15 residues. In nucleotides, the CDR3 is TGTGCCAGCAGCTTGGAGAGGGGCGGGAATGAAAAACTGTTTTTT. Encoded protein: CASSLERGGNEKLFF. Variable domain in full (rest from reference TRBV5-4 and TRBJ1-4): ETGVTQSPTHLIKTRGQQVTLRCSSQSGHNTVSWYQQALGQGPQFIFQYYREEENGRGNFPPRFSGLQFPNYSSELNVNALELDDSALYLCASSLERGGNEKLFFGSGTQLSVL.

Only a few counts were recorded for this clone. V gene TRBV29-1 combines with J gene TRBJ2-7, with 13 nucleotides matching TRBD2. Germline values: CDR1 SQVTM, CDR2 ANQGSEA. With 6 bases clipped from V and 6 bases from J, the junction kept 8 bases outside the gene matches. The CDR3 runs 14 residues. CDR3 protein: CSVAPGLAGREQYF. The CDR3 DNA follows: TGCAGCGTGGCTCCGGGACTAGCGGGACGCGAGCAGTACTTC.

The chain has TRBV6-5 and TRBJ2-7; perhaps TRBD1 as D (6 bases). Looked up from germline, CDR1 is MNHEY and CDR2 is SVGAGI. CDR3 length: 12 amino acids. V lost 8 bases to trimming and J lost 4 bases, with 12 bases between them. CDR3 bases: TGTGCCAGCCGGGACACCCTGTACGAGCAGTACTTC. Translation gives CASRDTLYEQYF.

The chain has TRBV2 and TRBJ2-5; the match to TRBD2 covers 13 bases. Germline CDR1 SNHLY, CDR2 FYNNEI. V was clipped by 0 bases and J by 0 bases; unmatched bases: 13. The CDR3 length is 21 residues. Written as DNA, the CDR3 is TGTGCCAGCAGTGAAGCGATCCCGGGACTAGCGGGAAGTAACTACCAAGAGACCCAGTACTTC. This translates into CASSEAIPGLAGSNYQETQYF. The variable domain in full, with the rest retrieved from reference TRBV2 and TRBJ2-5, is EPEVTQTPSHQVTQMGQEVILRCVPISNHLYFYWYRQILGQKVEFLVSFYNNEISEKSEIFDDQFSVERPDGSNFTLKIRSTKLEDSAMYFCASSEAIPGLAGSNYQETQYFGPGTRLLVL.

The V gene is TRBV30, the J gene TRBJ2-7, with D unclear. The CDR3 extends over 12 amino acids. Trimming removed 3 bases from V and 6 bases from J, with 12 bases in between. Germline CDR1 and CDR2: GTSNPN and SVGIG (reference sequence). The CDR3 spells CAWSQRRSEQYF. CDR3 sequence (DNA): TGTGCCTGGAGCCAAAGGCGGTCCGAGCAGTACTTC.